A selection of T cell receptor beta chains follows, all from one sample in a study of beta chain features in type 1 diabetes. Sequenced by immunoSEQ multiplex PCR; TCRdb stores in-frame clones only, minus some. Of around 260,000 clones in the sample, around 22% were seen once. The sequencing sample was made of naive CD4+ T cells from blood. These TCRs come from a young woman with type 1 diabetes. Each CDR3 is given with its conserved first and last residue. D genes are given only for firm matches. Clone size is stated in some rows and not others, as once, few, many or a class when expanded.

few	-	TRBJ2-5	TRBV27	CASGRGGWETQYF	TGTGCCAGCGGTAGAGGAGGATGGGAGACCCAGTACTTC
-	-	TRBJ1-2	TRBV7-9	CASSSDATSPGYGYTF	TGTGCCAGCAGCTCGGATGCGACATCTCCTGGGTATGGCTACACCTTC
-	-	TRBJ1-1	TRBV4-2	CASSQTDRNTEAFF	TGTGCCAGCAGCCAGACGGACAGGAACACTGAAGCTTTCTTT
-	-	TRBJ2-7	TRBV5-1	CASSLGLQGWEQYF	TGCGCCAGCAGCTTGGGACTCCAGGGATGGGAGCAGTACTTC
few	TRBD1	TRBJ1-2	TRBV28	CASTAGQGANYGYTF	TGTGCCAGCACCGCCGGACAGGGGGCAAACTATGGCTACACCTTC
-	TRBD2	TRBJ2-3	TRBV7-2	CASSLLAGVEDTQYF	TGTGCCAGCAGCCTACTAGCGGGAGTTGAAGATACGCAGTATTTT
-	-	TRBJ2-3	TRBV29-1	CSVEDRSSRTDTQYF	TGCAGCGTTGAAGATCGGAGTAGCCGCACAGATACGCAGTATTTT
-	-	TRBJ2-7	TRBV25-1	CASSESGRAYEQYF	TGTGCCAGCAGTGAATCCGGCAGGGCCTACGAGCAGTACTTC
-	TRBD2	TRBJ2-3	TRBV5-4	CASSLVGSGIADTQYF	TGTGCCAGCAGCTTGGTTGGTAGCGGGATCGCAGATACGCAGTATTTT
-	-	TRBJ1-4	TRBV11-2	CASSDSTNEKLFF	TGTGCCAGCAGCGACTCAACTAATGAAAAACTGTTTTTT
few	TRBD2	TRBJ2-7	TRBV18	CASSPMWVAGGREQYF	TGTGCCAGCTCACCTATGTGGGTAGCGGGAGGCCGCGAGCAGTACTTC
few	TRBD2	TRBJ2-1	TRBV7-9	CASSFSAGGNNEQFF	TGTGCCAGCAGCTTTAGCGCGGGAGGGAACAATGAGCAGTTCTTC
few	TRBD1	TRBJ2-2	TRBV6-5	CASSRQGGRGELFF	TGTGCCAGCAGTCGACAGGGTGGGCGCGGGGAGCTGTTTTTT
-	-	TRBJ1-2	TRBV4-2	CASSQSVYGYTF	TGTGCCAGCAGCCAATCAGTTTATGGCTACACCTTC
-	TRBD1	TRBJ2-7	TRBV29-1	CSVEGTQGLGQYF	TGCAGCGTTGAAGGGACACAGGGGCTTGGGCAGTACTTC
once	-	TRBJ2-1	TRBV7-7	CASSLVGAAINEQFF	TGTGCTAGCAGCTTAGTGGGAGCCGCGATCAATGAGCAGTTCTTC
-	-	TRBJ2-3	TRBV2	CASSARDVRSTDTQYF	TGTGCCAGCAGTGCGCGGGACGTAAGGAGCACAGATACGCAGTATTTT
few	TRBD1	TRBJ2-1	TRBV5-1	CASSDGTDYNEQFF	TGCGCCAGCAGCGACGGGACAGATTACAATGAGCAGTTCTTC
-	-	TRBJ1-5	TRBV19	CASSTVPGLNQPQHF	TGTGCCAGTAGTACCGTGCCCGGACTAAATCAGCCCCAGCATTTT
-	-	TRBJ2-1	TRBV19	CASRRGSSYNEQFF	TGTGCCAGTAGACGGGGATCCTCCTACAATGAGCAGTTCTTC
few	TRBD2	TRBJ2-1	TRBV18	CASSPGLALRNEQFF	TGTGCCAGCTCACCGGGACTAGCTTTGAGGAATGAGCAGTTCTTC
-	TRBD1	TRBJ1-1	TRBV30	CAWRGDRDAFF	TGTGCCTGGAGGGGCGACAGGGACGCTTTCTTT
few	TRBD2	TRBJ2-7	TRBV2	CASQISGVSYEQYF	TGTGCGTCGCAGATTAGCGGGGTTTCCTACGAGCAGTACTTC
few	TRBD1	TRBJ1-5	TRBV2	CASSETGGGNQPQHF	TGTGCCAGCAGTGAAACAGGGGGTGGCAATCAGCCCCAGCATTTT
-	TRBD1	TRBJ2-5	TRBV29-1	CSAVTGGETQYF	TGCAGCGCTGTGACAGGGGGCGAGACCCAGTACTTC
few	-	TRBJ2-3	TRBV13	CASSLGQGTDTQYF	TGTGCCAGCAGCTTAGGACAGGGCACAGATACGCAGTATTTT
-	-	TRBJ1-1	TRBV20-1	CSASRTEAFF	TGCAGTGCTAGCCGCACTGAAGCTTTCTTT
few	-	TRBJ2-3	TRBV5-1	CASSLVGEGPDTQYF	TGCGCCAGCAGCTTGGTTGGCGAGGGCCCAGATACGCAGTATTTT
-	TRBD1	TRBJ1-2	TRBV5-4	CASSSLTGGYGYTF	TGTGCCAGCAGCTCCCTTACAGGGGGCTATGGCTACACCTTC
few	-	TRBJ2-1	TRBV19	CASSVQGLGEQFF	TGTGCCAGTAGTGTACAGGGCCTTGGTGAGCAGTTCTTC
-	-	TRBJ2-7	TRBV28	CASSLTGSAYEQYF	TGTGCCAGCAGTTTAACTGGCAGCGCCTACGAGCAGTACTTC
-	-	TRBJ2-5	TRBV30	CAWSEGRQETQYF	TGTGCCTGGTCCGAAGGGAGACAAGAGACCCAGTACTTC
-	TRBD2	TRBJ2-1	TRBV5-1	CASSSGTSVYNEQFF	TGCGCCAGCAGCTCCGGGACTAGCGTCTACAATGAGCAGTTCTTC
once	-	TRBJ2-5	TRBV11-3	CASSLQGFQETQYF	TGTGCCAGCAGCTTACAGGGGTTCCAAGAGACCCAGTACTTC
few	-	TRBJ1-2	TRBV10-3	CAIWKTGEMGYTF	TGTGCCATCTGGAAGACAGGCGAAATGGGCTACACCTTC
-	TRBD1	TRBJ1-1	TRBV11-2	CASSLEGTGGTEAFF	TGTGCCAGCAGCTTAGAGGGGACAGGGGGCACTGAAGCTTTCTTT
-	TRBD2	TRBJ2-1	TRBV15	CATSRAPSGRSLFNNEQFF	TGTGCCACCAGCAGAGCTCCTAGCGGGAGAAGTCTATTCAACAATGAGCAGTTCTTC
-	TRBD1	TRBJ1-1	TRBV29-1	CSVEGTENTEAFF	TGCAGCGTGGAGGGGACAGAGAACACTGAAGCTTTCTTT
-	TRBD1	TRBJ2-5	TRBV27	CASSLQGAWEETQYF	TGTGCCAGCAGTCTACAGGGGGCGTGGGAGGAGACCCAGTACTTC
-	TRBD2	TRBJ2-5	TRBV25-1	CASSPGGGALETQYF	TGTGCCAGCAGTCCCGGGGGAGGGGCGCTGGAGACCCAGTACTTC
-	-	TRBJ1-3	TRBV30	CVGGRRSGNTIYF	TGTGTCGGAGGCCGACGTTCGGGAAACACCATATATTTT
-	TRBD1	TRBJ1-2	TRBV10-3	CAISEDRVSYGYTF	TGTGCCATCAGTGAGGACAGGGTGAGCTATGGCTACACCTTC
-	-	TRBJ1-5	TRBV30	CAWSVEGAQPQHF	TGTGCCTGGAGTGTGGAAGGGGCCCAGCCCCAGCATTTT
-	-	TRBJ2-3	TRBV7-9	CASSLRDTQYF	TGTGCCAGCAGCTTGAGAGATACGCAGTATTTT
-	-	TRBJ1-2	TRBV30	CAWNAVGYGYTF	TGTGCCTGGAACGCGGTGGGCTATGGCTACACCTTC
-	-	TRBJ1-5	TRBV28	CASSLRQSLNQPQHF	TGTGCCAGCAGTCTCCGACAGAGCCTCAATCAGCCCCAGCATTTT